The 26 T cell receptor beta chains in this list originate from one sample, sequenced in a study of blood T cell repertoires in COVID-19. Data came from immunoSEQ multiplex PCR; TCRdb stores just in-frame clones and leaves some out. The sample consists of approximately 210,000 clones, around 87% of them appearing once. Sequenced sample: PBMCs or T cells enriched from blood (not recorded which). The receptors here all came from a woman aged 25-40 years who had recovered from COVID-19.

The V and J genes are TRBV6-4 and TRBJ1-2, with 9 bases identical to TRBD1. Germline V gene sequence: CDR1 MRHNA, CDR2 SNTAGT. J lost 4 bases, V lost 0 bases, and 6 bases had no gene match. CDR3 length: 16 amino acids. This CDR3 is CASSDSRTGEGYGYTF. The CDR3 coding sequence is TGTGCCAGCAGTGACTCGCGGACAGGGGAAGGCTATGGCTACACCTTC.

V gene TRBV27 combines with J gene TRBJ1-1; D is possibly TRBD1 (5 bases). V lost 6 bases and J lost 3, with 23 bases in between. The germline CDR1 and CDR2 sequences are MNHEY and SMNVEV (reference sequence). This CDR3 has 17 residues. CDR3 protein: CASSLPPYQGTYTEAFF. The CDR3 nucleotides read TGTGCCAGCAGCTTACCCCCATACCAGGGTACATACACTGAAGCTTTCTTT.

This sequence joins TRBV6-5 and TRBJ1-1; D remains unclear. The CDR3 extends over 13 amino acids. From germline, CDR1 is MNHEY and CDR2 SVGAGI. Trimming stripped 7 bases from V and 0 bases from J, with 9 bases between. The CDR3 sequence: CASNEVMNTEAFF. Here the CDR3 DNA reads TGTGCCAGCAACGAGGTCATGAACACTGAAGCTTTCTTT.

The V and J genes are TRBV7-2 and TRBJ2-3; 8 nucleotides align to TRBD2. CDR1 is SGHTA, CDR2 FQGNSA, per germline. The V and J ends lost 5 bases and 7 bases, in that order; junction bases with no gene match: 17. The length of the CDR3 is 17 residues. The CDR3 nucleotides are TGTGCCAGCAGCCACCCCGGTGGAGCGGGAGAACGTTATACGCAGTATTTT. As protein: CASSHPGGAGERYTQYF.

The gene calls are TRBV9 and TRBJ1-4; D is perhaps TRBD1 (6 bases). This CDR3 has 15 residues. Trimming stripped 2 bases from V and 4 bases from J, with 12 bases between. The germline V gene has CDR1 SGDLS and CDR2 YYNGEE. CDR3 nucleotides: TGTGCCAGCAGCGTTTGGGACACAGATAATGAAAAACTGTTTTTT. This encodes CASSVWDTDNEKLFF.

The CDR3 DNA is TGTGCCACCAGAGGGGAGGCGGGCACTGAAGCTTTCTTT. This encodes CATRGEAGTEAFF. The V and J genes are TRBV24-1 and TRBJ1-1; weak D call: TRBD1 (5 bases). Germline CDR1 and CDR2: KGHDR and SFDVKD. The V end was cut by 7 bases, the J end by 4 bases, with 12 bases between. The CDR3 extends over 13 amino acids.

The chain carries TRBV2 and TRBJ1-2, with TRBD1 identical over 11 bases. CDR1 is SNHLY and CDR2 is FYNNEI in the germline V gene. This CDR3 region has 13 residues. Trimming took 9 bases from V and 2 from J; bases not matched to a gene: 2. The chain's CDR3 is CASRTGGNYGYTF. CDR3 in DNA: TGTGCCAGTCGGACAGGGGGCAACTATGGCTACACCTTC. Based on the CDR3 plus reference TRBV2 and TRBJ1-2, the full variable domain is EPEVTQTPSHQVTQMGQEVILRCVPISNHLYFYWYRQILGQKVEFLVSFYNNEISEKSEIFDDQFSVERPDGSNFTLKIRSTKLEDSAMYFCASRTGGNYGYTFGSGTRLTVV.

This clone was seen a single time. The CDR3 DNA reads as TGTGCCAGCAGTGAAAACACAGAAGAGACCCAGTACTTC. Amino acids: CASSENTEETQYF. The V call is TRBV6-1, the J call TRBJ2-5; D gene ambiguous. V was cut by 2 bases and J by 3 bases, with 7 bases left in between. The germline V gene has CDR1 MNHNS and CDR2 SASEGT. This CDR3 comprises 13 residues.

The chain has TRBV7-9 and TRBJ1-2; tentatively, D is TRBD1 (6 bases). Deletions cut 3 bases from V and 2 bases from J, with 7 bases between. Germline V CDR1 and CDR2: SEHNR, FQNEAQ (reference sequence). This CDR3 is 13 amino acids long. The CDR3, as DNA: TGTGCCAGCAGCTTTCAGGGGAACTATGGCTACACCTTC. Translating it yields CASSFQGNYGYTF.

The chain employs TRBV6-4 and TRBJ2-5; TRBD2 aligns across 9 bases. With 0 bases clipped from V and 5 bases from J, the junction kept 7 bases outside the gene matches. The CDR3 loop spans 16 amino acids. Germline V gene sequence: CDR1 MRHNA, CDR2 SNTAGT. The CDR3: CASSDSGGRVGETQYF. The CDR3 DNA is TGTGCCAGCAGTGACTCTGGCGGGAGGGTCGGGGAGACCCAGTACTTC.

The V gene is TRBV19, the J gene TRBJ1-2; no firm D call. Germline loops: CDR1 LNHDA, CDR2 SQIVND (reference sequence). The CDR3 sequence is 19 residues long. Trimming shortened V by 1 base and J by 4 bases, and 25 bases separated the two germline ends. CDR3 coding DNA: TGTGCCAGTAGTATAGGGTTGACTGTCGACCGCGCCGCCGGCTATGGCTACACCTTC. The encoded protein is CASSIGLTVDRAAGYGYTF.

The chain recombines TRBV24-1 with TRBJ1-2; no clear D gene. The CDR3 totals 14 residues. The ends were cut back, 4 bases at V and 4 bases at J, with 12 bases in the middle. Germline assignment: CDR1 KGHDR and CDR2 SFDVKD. The CDR3 nucleotides read TGTGCCACCAGTGAAGAACATCCGGGCTATGGCTACACCTTC. This translates into CATSEEHPGYGYTF.

The V call is TRBV2, the J call TRBJ2-7, with 7 bases matching TRBD2. This CDR3 has 13 residues. Trimming took 3 bases from V and 5 from J; bases not matched to a gene: 4. The germline V gene encodes CDR1 SNHLY and CDR2 FYNNEI. The CDR3 region has the DNA TGTGCCAGCAGTGATAGGACTAGGGACGAGCAGTACTTC. Residues: CASSDRTRDEQYF.

The chain recombines TRBV7-9 with TRBJ1-2, with D possibly matching TRBD1 (6 bases). There are 12 residues in the CDR3. V was cut by 1 base and J by 13 bases, with 13 bases left in between. Germline V CDR1 and CDR2: SEHNR, FQNEAQ (reference sequence). The CDR3 spells CASSLGTGHATF. In nucleotides, the CDR3 is TGTGCCAGCAGCTTAGGCACGGGACACGCCACCTTC.

The rearrangement uses TRBV13 and TRBJ1-1, with D possibly matching TRBD1 (5 bases). Germline V gene data show CDR1 as PRHDT and CDR2 as FYEKMQ (reference sequence). Between the trimmed V and J ends, which lost 2 bases and 1 base, there was a span of 14 bases. The CDR3 has 16 amino acids. CDR3 coding DNA: TGTGCCAGCAGCTTACGTGCGACAGACTCGAACACTGAAGCTTTCTTT. Encoded protein: CASSLRATDSNTEAFF.

This chain connects TRBV6-5 to TRBJ1-2; D is unresolved. The germline V and J ends were trimmed by 2 bases and 0 bases, with 10 bases remaining between them. Germline assignment: CDR1 MNHEY and CDR2 SVGAGI. This CDR3 spans 15 amino acids. CDR3 DNA sequence: TGTGCCAGCAGTTACCATAGACAAGCTAACTATGGCTACACCTTC. Amino acids: CASSYHRQANYGYTF.

This clone has only one observation. The V call is TRBV7-2, the J call TRBJ1-1, with TRBD1 identical over 7 bases. The CDR3 consists of 15 residues. V lost 5 bases, J lost 4 bases, and 10 bases stayed unmatched. Germline-derived CDR1 and CDR2 are SGHTA and FQGNSA. The CDR3 coding sequence is TGTGCCAGCAGCCACCCCCGACAGGGAGGCACTGAAGCTTTCTTT. This codes for CASSHPRQGGTEAFF.

The chain has TRBV7-2 and TRBJ1-1; possible D gene TRBD1, 6 bases. Per the germline V gene, CDR1 is SGHTA and CDR2 is FQGNSA. Trimming shortened V by 3 bases and J by 7 bases, and 12 bases separated the two germline ends. This CDR3 has 13 amino acids. CDR3 amino acids: CASSFSGGVEAFF. Written as DNA, the CDR3 is TGTGCCAGCAGCTTTTCGGGGGGCGTTGAAGCTTTCTTT.

J is TRBJ1-5 and V is TRBV19; 9 bases are shared with TRBD1. Germline V gives CDR1 LNHDA, CDR2 SQIVND (reference sequence). The CDR3 has 15 amino acids. Trimming cost V 5 bases and J 5 bases; bases outside gene matches: 7. The CDR3 region is CASSAGGQGDQPQHF. The CDR3, as DNA: TGTGCCAGTAGTGCCGGGGGACAGGGCGATCAGCCCCAGCATTTT.

This clone came up once. V usage is TRBV2 and J usage is TRBJ1-6, with D perhaps TRBD1 (6 bases). Germline V gene data show CDR1 as SNHLY and CDR2 as FYNNEI. The CDR3 totals 18 residues. V lost 5 bases, J lost 4 bases, and 21 bases lay in between. In DNA form, the CDR3 reads TGTGCCAGCAGTTACCGGGACACAACGCACCTATATAATTCACCCCTCCACTTT. Translated, it gives CASSYRDTTHLYNSPLHF.

This chain links TRBV7-3 with TRBJ1-6; 10 bases line up with TRBD1. V shed 6 bases and J 9 bases; nucleotides not matched to a gene: 8. This CDR3 comprises 15 residues. Germline-derived CDR1 and CDR2 are SGHTA and FQGTGA. CDR3 in amino acids: CASSATGQGISPLHF. The CDR3, as DNA: TGTGCCAGCAGTGCCACGGGACAGGGGATTTCACCCCTCCACTTT.

This clone was seen only once. CDR3 sequence reads: CASSVGGAHSTGELFF. DNA for the CDR3: TGTGCCAGCAGCGTAGGTGGGGCCCATAGCACCGGGGAGCTGTTTTTT. The chain recombines TRBV9 with TRBJ2-2; D might be TRBD1 (5 bases). The CDR3 consists of 16 residues. V was cut by 0 bases and J by 4 bases, with 13 bases left in between. Germline V lookup: CDR1 SGDLS, CDR2 YYNGEE.

The CDR3 nucleotides read TGTGCCAGCAGGACAGGGAACGGCTACACCTTC. It yields the protein CASRTGNGYTF. This chain uses TRBV6-5 with TRBJ1-2, with 7 bases that match TRBD1. CDR1 and CDR2 from the germline V gene are MNHEY and SVGAGI. V dropped 6 bases and J dropped 8; count of bases not matched to a gene: 3. This CDR3 has 11 amino acids.

The chain is built from TRBV9 and TRBJ1-1; 7 bases agree with TRBD1. The CDR3 is 16 amino acids. CDR1 and CDR2 from the germline V gene are SGDLS and YYNGEE. V gave up 3 bases and J gave up 4 bases; unmatched junction bases: 12. CDR3 region: CASSARTTGESTEAFF. Here the CDR3 DNA reads TGTGCCAGCAGCGCCAGAACCACAGGGGAGAGCACTGAAGCTTTCTTT.

The chain carries TRBV6-4 and TRBJ1-1; TRBD1 is a possible D gene (5 bases). Germline-derived CDR1 and CDR2 are MRHNA and SNTAGT. The germline V and J ends were trimmed by 5 bases and 5 bases, with 15 bases remaining between them. This CDR3 is 14 amino acids long. The CDR3: CASSPSGGGTEAFF. The CDR3 bases are TGTGCCAGCAGTCCTTCCGGGGGGGGGACTGAAGCTTTCTTT.

The chain carries TRBV18 and TRBJ1-4; the match to TRBD1 covers 7 bases. V trimming: 3 bases; J trimming: 6 bases; junction bases outside the gene matches: 7. The CDR3 runs to 15 residues. Germline lookup yields CDR1 KGHSH and CDR2 LQKENI. In DNA form, the CDR3 reads TGTGCCAGCTCACCCACGGACAGGCCAGATGAAAAACTGTTTTTT. This gives the protein CASSPTDRPDEKLFF.